These 5 T cell receptor beta chains were sequenced from one sample in a study of T cell changes during pregnancy in multiple sclerosis. The data were produced by immunoSEQ multiplex PCR, yet TCRdb's version contains in-frame clones alone and is incomplete. The table has tens of thousands of clones, roughly 90% seen once. The starting material was CD4+ T cells from peripheral blood mononuclear cells, obtained in the third trimester of pregnancy. The receptor source for this set is a female donor with multiple sclerosis, enrolled in a pregnancy study.

The chain has TRBV28 and TRBJ2-1; 7 nucleotides line up with TRBD2. The CDR3 consists of 15 residues. V was pared by 6 bases and J by 2 bases, with 7 bases of the junction left unmatched. Germline CDR1 MDHEN, CDR2 SYDVKM. CDR3 DNA sequence: TGTGCCAGCAGAATAGCGGGTGGGACCTACAATGAGCAGTTCTTC. Its translation: CASRIAGGTYNEQFF. Using reference TRBV28 and TRBJ2-1 for the parts outside the CDR3, the full variable domain is DVKVTQSSRYLVKRTGEKVFLECVQDMDHENMFWYRQDPGLGLRLIYFSYDVKMKEKGDIPEGYSVSREKKERFSLILESASTNQTSMYLCASRIAGGTYNEQFFGPGTRLTVL.

The table lists this clone with a count of one. This chain joins TRBV19 and TRBJ1-1; D might be TRBD1 (6 bases). The V end was cut by 4 bases, the J end by 0 bases, with 12 bases between. The CDR3 is 15 amino acids. CDR1 LNHDA and CDR2 SQIVND come from the germline V gene (reference sequence). This CDR3 reads CASSTEGQLNTEAFF. The CDR3, as DNA: TGTGCCAGTAGTACCGAGGGACAACTGAACACTGAAGCTTTCTTT.

This chain links TRBV28 with TRBJ2-3, with 8 bases identical to TRBD2. Germline lookup yields CDR1 MDHEN and CDR2 SYDVKM. Germline trimming cut 5 bases from V and 2 bases from J; bases unmatched to any gene: 12. The CDR3 has 17 residues. DNA of the CDR3: TGTGCCAGCAGTGACTTACCGGGACTAGAGACCACAGATACGCAGTATTTT. It translates to CASSDLPGLETTDTQYF. Full variable domain (remainder filled in from reference TRBV28 and TRBJ2-3): DVKVTQSSRYLVKRTGEKVFLECVQDMDHENMFWYRQDPGLGLRLIYFSYDVKMKEKGDIPEGYSVSREKKERFSLILESASTNQTSMYLCASSDLPGLETTDTQYFGPGTRLTVL.

There are a few counts of this clone. J is TRBJ2-7 and V is TRBV2; a possible D gene is TRBD1 (5 bases). CDR3 length: 13 residues. Germline assignment: CDR1 SNHLY and CDR2 FYNNEI. V was trimmed by 6 bases and J by 1 base, leaving 10 bases between them. The CDR3 DNA sequence: TGTGCCAGCAGCTTACAGGTTTCCTACGAGCAGTACTTC. Its protein product is CASSLQVSYEQYF.

This clone was detected a few times. This chain links TRBV6-6 with TRBJ1-1; the D gene is possibly TRBD1 (6 bases). The germline V and J ends were trimmed by 4 bases and 3 bases, with 9 bases remaining between them. Germline V gives CDR1 MNHNY, CDR2 SVGAGI (reference sequence). The length of the CDR3 is 13 residues. CDR3 in DNA: TGTGCCAGCAGTTCACAGGGAGACACTGAAGCTTTCTTT. Translation gives CASSSQGDTEAFF.